This T cell receptor (beta chain) was captured by sequencing in a study of technical replicates of blood from a few donors. The germline gives CDR1 LGHNA, CDR2 YNFKEQ. Unmatched junction bases numbered 7, after V lost 2 bases and J lost 0 bases. This CDR3 is built from 17 residues. Libraries were prepared by immunoSEQ multiplex PCR; TCRdb keeps only in-frame clonotypes and omits some of them. The table has 85,000 to 100,000 clones, around 95% seen once. The origin of this receptor is a human donor in good health. The sequenced material came from T cells isolated from PBMCs. The chain has TRBV4-2 and TRBJ2-1; 7 bases match TRBD2. The CDR3 DNA sequence: TGTGCCAGCAGCCAACCTATAGCGGGTAGCTCCTACAATGAGCAGTTCTTC. It yields the protein CASSQPIAGSSYNEQFF.